This TCR beta chain is from a study of blood T cell repertoires in COVID-19. Study-level background: PBMCs, B-cell-depleted T cells, or T cells provided the cDNA or gDNA that made up the material.

The V gene's germline CDR1 is SEHNR and CDR2 FQNEAQ (reference sequence). After removal of 7 bases from V and 4 bases from J, the junction contained 9 bases not matched to a gene. This CDR3 is built from 14 residues. Some clones are missing from TCRdb's copy, which holds only in-frame ones; the method was immunoSEQ multiplex PCR. In the table there are 250,000 or so clones, 75% to 90% of which are singletons. Input material: peripheral blood. The receptor's source is a woman in her 40s who had recovered from COVID-19. The chain joins TRBV7-9 to TRBJ1-1, with TRBD1 matching over 7 bases. The CDR3 region has the DNA TGTGCCAGCACCCGCAGGGGGGTCGGCACTGAAGCTTTCTTT. This translates into CASTRRGVGTEAFF.